These T cell receptor beta chains were read from a single sample in a study of T-cell memory formation after mild COVID-19. One entry per CDR3 protein, called by TCRdb with MiXCR from the 5' RACE reads. The sample records about 350,000 distinct CDR3 sequences, around 27% being singletons. What was sequenced was PBMCs or a T cell subset sorted from them (not recorded which). These receptors were collected from an adult woman who had mild COVID-19 (a few samples of this study predate the infection). Cell type and time point are not known. CDR3s include the opening cysteine and the closing phenylalanine or tryptophan. Each record gives: J gene, clone size, V gene, D gene, CDR3 protein, CDR3 DNA. The D gene is left open where the match is weak. Size is stated for part of the rows, as once, few or many counts, or as a class when the clone is expanded.

J gene: TRBJ1-6
clone size: few
V gene: TRBV18
D gene: TRBD1
CDR3 protein: CASSSGQAGSPLHF
CDR3 DNA: TGTGCCAGCTCATCCGGACAGGCGGGTTCACCCCTCCACTTT

J gene: TRBJ2-7
clone size: -
V gene: TRBV7-8
D gene: -
CDR3 protein: CASSPLTGPGGEQYF
CDR3 DNA: TGTGCCAGCAGCCCCCTGACAGGGCCGGGGGGGGAGCAGTACTTC

J gene: TRBJ2-2
clone size: -
V gene: TRBV6-1
D gene: -
CDR3 protein: CASSEGIPGELFF
CDR3 DNA: TGTGCCAGCAGTGAAGGGATTCCCGGGGAGCTGTTTTTT

J gene: TRBJ1-2
clone size: many
V gene: TRBV7-3
D gene: TRBD1
CDR3 protein: CASSLTGGGAGYTF
CDR3 DNA: TGTGCCAGCAGTTTGACAGGGGGCGGTGCTGGCTACACCTTC

J gene: TRBJ2-7
clone size: once
V gene: TRBV10-3
D gene: TRBD1
CDR3 protein: CATAGQDYEQYF
CDR3 DNA: TGTGCGACCGCGGGACAGGACTACGAGCAGTACTTC

J gene: TRBJ2-2
clone size: -
V gene: TRBV11-2
D gene: -
CDR3 protein: CASNHDPFTGELFF
CDR3 DNA: TGTGCCAGCAACCATGATCCGTTCACCGGGGAGCTGTTTTTT

J gene: TRBJ2-7
clone size: -
V gene: TRBV9
D gene: TRBD1
CDR3 protein: CASSVEQGRSEQYF
CDR3 DNA: TGTGCCAGCAGCGTAGAACAGGGGAGAAGCGAGCAGTACTTC

J gene: TRBJ2-1
clone size: few
V gene: TRBV21-1
D gene: -
CDR3 protein: CASSKLRTFGGGTYNEQFF
CDR3 DNA: -

J gene: TRBJ1-4
clone size: -
V gene: TRBV28
D gene: -
CDR3 protein: CASSIGGTNEKLFF
CDR3 DNA: TGTGCCAGCAGTATCGGGGGGACTAATGAAAAACTGTTTTTT

J gene: TRBJ1-2
clone size: -
V gene: TRBV6-5
D gene: TRBD1
CDR3 protein: CASSYGGQGKSNYGYTF
CDR3 DNA: TGTGCCAGCAGTTACGGTGGACAGGGAAAATCGAACTATGGCTACACCTTC

J gene: TRBJ2-7
clone size: -
V gene: TRBV12-3/TRBV12-4
D gene: TRBD1
CDR3 protein: CASSSGTGYVEQYF
CDR3 DNA: TGTGCCAGCAGTTCCGGGACAGGGTACGTCGAGCAGTACTTC

J gene: TRBJ2-3
clone size: -
V gene: TRBV6-5
D gene: -
CDR3 protein: CASSYSPPLAGDTQYF
CDR3 DNA: TGTGCCAGCAGTTACTCCCCCCCCTTGGCGGGTGATACGCAGTATTTT

J gene: TRBJ2-7
clone size: few
V gene: TRBV24-1
D gene: TRBD1
CDR3 protein: CATSPGQGRYEQYF
CDR3 DNA: TGTGCCACCAGTCCCGGACAGGGGAGATACGAGCAGTACTTC

J gene: TRBJ1-2
clone size: -
V gene: TRBV6-5
D gene: TRBD1
CDR3 protein: CASTTLGTGNGYTF
CDR3 DNA: TGTGCCAGCACCACCCTTGGGACAGGGAATGGCTACACCTTC

J gene: TRBJ1-5
clone size: few
V gene: TRBV29-1
D gene: -
CDR3 protein: CSVEGRVTGENQPQHF
CDR3 DNA: TGCAGCGTTGAAGGGAGGGTGACGGGGGAGAATCAGCCCCAGCATTTT

J gene: TRBJ2-1
clone size: -
V gene: TRBV3-1
D gene: -
CDR3 protein: CASSPQTIYNEQFF
CDR3 DNA: TGTGCCAGCAGCCCCCAAACTATATACAATGAGCAGTTCTTC

J gene: TRBJ2-3
clone size: -
V gene: TRBV5-1
D gene: TRBD1
CDR3 protein: CASSLGQGWGTDTQYF
CDR3 DNA: TGCGCCAGCAGCTTAGGACAGGGTTGGGGCACAGATACGCAGTATTTT

J gene: TRBJ2-7
clone size: few
V gene: TRBV12-3/TRBV12-4
D gene: TRBD2
CDR3 protein: CASSKAGFDYEQYF
CDR3 DNA: TGTGCCAGCAGTAAAGCGGGATTCGACTACGAGCAGTACTTC

J gene: TRBJ1-1
clone size: -
V gene: TRBV29-1
D gene: -
CDR3 protein: CSASTGQNTEAFF
CDR3 DNA: TGCAGCGCCTCGACAGGCCAGAACACTGAAGCTTTCTTT

J gene: TRBJ1-2
clone size: -
V gene: TRBV19
D gene: TRBD1
CDR3 protein: CASRKTGEDGYTF
CDR3 DNA: TGTGCCAGTCGAAAAACAGGGGAGGACGGCTACACCTTC

J gene: TRBJ2-3
clone size: few
V gene: TRBV6-5
D gene: -
CDR3 protein: CASSYGGAFADTQYF
CDR3 DNA: TGTGCCAGCAGTTACGGGGGGGCCTTTGCAGATACGCAGTATTTT

J gene: TRBJ2-7
clone size: -
V gene: TRBV30
D gene: -
CDR3 protein: CAWGGAGNEQYF
CDR3 DNA: TGTGCCTGGGGCGGAGCAGGAAACGAGCAGTACTTC

J gene: TRBJ2-7
clone size: -
V gene: TRBV7-8
D gene: -
CDR3 protein: CASSLGIGRLDEQYF
CDR3 DNA: TGTGCCAGCAGCTTAGGGATCGGTCGTCTCGACGAGCAGTACTTC

J gene: TRBJ2-1
clone size: -
V gene: TRBV6-1
D gene: TRBD2
CDR3 protein: CASSEASSGNYEQFF
CDR3 DNA: TGTGCCAGCAGTGAAGCGTCTAGCGGGAACTATGAGCAGTTCTTC

J gene: TRBJ2-1
clone size: -
V gene: TRBV7-9
D gene: TRBD2
CDR3 protein: CASSNPSGEEQFF
CDR3 DNA: TGTGCCAGCAGCAACCCTAGCGGGGAGGAGCAGTTCTTC

J gene: TRBJ1-2
clone size: -
V gene: TRBV30
D gene: -
CDR3 protein: CAWSSKRAAYGYTF
CDR3 DNA: TGTGCCTGGTCTAGTAAGCGGGCGGCCTATGGCTACACCTTC

J gene: TRBJ1-2
clone size: -
V gene: TRBV20-1
D gene: TRBD1
CDR3 protein: CSAPPTGTGANYGYTF
CDR3 DNA: TGCAGTGCTCCCCCCACCGGGACAGGGGCGAACTATGGCTACACCTTC

J gene: TRBJ2-5
clone size: -
V gene: TRBV7-3
D gene: -
CDR3 protein: CASSLRPQETQYF
CDR3 DNA: TGTGCCAGCAGCTTACGCCCCCAAGAGACCCAGTACTTC

J gene: TRBJ1-1
clone size: few
V gene: TRBV7-6
D gene: TRBD1
CDR3 protein: CASSSRQDREAFF
CDR3 DNA: TGTGCCAGCAGCTCTCGCCAGGACAGGGAAGCTTTCTTT

J gene: TRBJ2-7
clone size: -
V gene: TRBV2
D gene: -
CDR3 protein: CASRGNDPYEQYF
CDR3 DNA: TGTGCCAGCCGTGGGAACGACCCCTACGAGCAGTACTTC

J gene: TRBJ1-5
clone size: -
V gene: TRBV6-5
D gene: TRBD1
CDR3 protein: CASSHGTDNQPQHF
CDR3 DNA: TGTGCCAGCAGTCACGGGACAGATAATCAGCCCCAGCATTTT

J gene: TRBJ2-1
clone size: -
V gene: TRBV14
D gene: -
CDR3 protein: CASSPTRVGEQFF
CDR3 DNA: TGTGCCAGCAGCCCGACTAGAGTCGGAGAGCAGTTCTTC

J gene: TRBJ2-7
clone size: -
V gene: TRBV20-1
D gene: -
CDR3 protein: CSATPLGSNAYEQYF
CDR3 DNA: TGCAGTGCAACTCCGTTGGGGAGTAATGCCTACGAGCAGTACTTC

J gene: TRBJ2-2
clone size: -
V gene: TRBV6-2/TRBV6-3
D gene: -
CDR3 protein: CASSYRWGPNTGELFF
CDR3 DNA: TGTGCCAGCAGTTACCGGTGGGGGCCGAACACCGGGGAGCTGTTTTTT

J gene: TRBJ2-3
clone size: few
V gene: TRBV9
D gene: -
CDR3 protein: CASSVGNTDTQYF
CDR3 DNA: TGTGCCAGCAGCGTAGGCAACACAGATACGCAGTATTTT

J gene: TRBJ2-2
clone size: -
V gene: TRBV28
D gene: -
CDR3 protein: CASSLIGGNTGELFF
CDR3 DNA: TGTGCCAGCAGTTTAATCGGGGGGAACACCGGGGAGCTGTTTTTT

J gene: TRBJ2-7
clone size: few
V gene: TRBV14
D gene: TRBD2
CDR3 protein: CASSQSRLAGAGEQYF
CDR3 DNA: TGTGCCAGCAGCCAATCCCGACTAGCGGGGGCCGGGGAGCAGTACTTC

J gene: TRBJ1-5
clone size: -
V gene: TRBV18
D gene: -
CDR3 protein: CASSGQFNQPQHF
CDR3 DNA: TGTGCCAGCTCAGGACAGTTCAATCAGCCCCAGCATTTT

J gene: TRBJ2-3
clone size: few
V gene: TRBV29-1
D gene: TRBD2
CDR3 protein: CSVEARTSGTDTQYF
CDR3 DNA: TGCAGCGTTGAAGCTCGGACTAGCGGCACAGATACGCAGTATTTT

J gene: TRBJ2-3
clone size: -
V gene: TRBV5-1
D gene: TRBD2
CDR3 protein: CASSLPLAGGPDTQYF
CDR3 DNA: TGCGCCAGCAGCTTGCCGCTAGCGGGAGGTCCAGATACGCAGTATTTT

J gene: TRBJ2-1
clone size: few
V gene: TRBV7-8
D gene: TRBD2
CDR3 protein: CASSSRPTSGKRYNEQFF
CDR3 DNA: TGTGCCAGCAGCTCAAGGCCGACTAGCGGGAAAAGGTACAATGAGCAGTTCTTC

J gene: TRBJ2-3
clone size: few
V gene: TRBV6-5
D gene: -
CDR3 protein: CASSNPSSVGTDTQYF
CDR3 DNA: TGTGCCAGCAGTAACCCGTCTAGCGTAGGGACAGATACGCAGTATTTT

J gene: TRBJ2-7
clone size: -
V gene: TRBV5-6
D gene: -
CDR3 protein: CASSLRHRDEQYF
CDR3 DNA: TGTGCCAGCAGCTTGCGGCACAGGGACGAGCAGTACTTC

J gene: TRBJ2-2
clone size: few
V gene: TRBV5-1
D gene: -
CDR3 protein: CASKAGRTTGELFF
CDR3 DNA: TGCGCCAGCAAAGCGGGCCGTACCACCGGGGAGCTGTTTTTT

J gene: TRBJ2-3
clone size: -
V gene: TRBV18
D gene: TRBD1
CDR3 protein: CASSENRGQGTDTQYF
CDR3 DNA: TGTGCCAGCTCGGAGAACAGGGGACAGGGTACAGATACGCAGTATTTT

J gene: TRBJ2-5
clone size: -
V gene: TRBV12-3/TRBV12-4
D gene: -
CDR3 protein: CASSFLGLGETQYF
CDR3 DNA: TGTGCCAGCAGTTTTTTGGGGCTAGGGGAGACCCAGTACTTC

J gene: TRBJ2-4
clone size: -
V gene: TRBV12-3/TRBV12-4
D gene: -
CDR3 protein: CASSATRDAWNIQYF
CDR3 DNA: TGTGCCAGCAGTGCAACCCGGGACGCCTGGAACATTCAGTACTTC

J gene: TRBJ2-5
clone size: -
V gene: TRBV29-1
D gene: -
CDR3 protein: CSAGDAQVGQETQYF
CDR3 DNA: TGCAGCGCTGGGGACGCTCAGGTGGGTCAAGAGACCCAGTACTTC

J gene: TRBJ2-2
clone size: -
V gene: TRBV4-3
D gene: TRBD1
CDR3 protein: CASSPTGGSTGELFF
CDR3 DNA: TGCGCCAGCAGCCCGACAGGGGGTAGCACCGGGGAGCTGTTTTTT

J gene: TRBJ2-7
clone size: -
V gene: TRBV5-1
D gene: -
CDR3 protein: CASSRGGYTYEQYF
CDR3 DNA: TGCGCCAGCAGCCGTGGCGGGTACACCTACGAGCAGTACTTC

J gene: TRBJ1-1
clone size: -
V gene: TRBV6-5
D gene: -
CDR3 protein: CASTDWSNTEAFF
CDR3 DNA: TGTGCCAGCACCGACTGGTCGAACACTGAAGCTTTCTTT

J gene: TRBJ1-2
clone size: few
V gene: TRBV24-1
D gene: TRBD1
CDR3 protein: CATPTQDRGYGYTF
CDR3 DNA: TGTGCCACCCCCACCCAGGACAGGGGTTATGGCTACACCTTC

J gene: TRBJ2-7
clone size: -
V gene: TRBV3-1
D gene: TRBD2
CDR3 protein: CASSQDGGLAGEGEQYF
CDR3 DNA: TGTGCCAGCAGCCAAGATGGAGGACTAGCGGGAGAAGGTGAGCAGTACTTC

J gene: TRBJ2-3
clone size: -
V gene: TRBV28
D gene: -
CDR3 protein: CASSLFEGADGTDTQYF
CDR3 DNA: TGTGCCAGCAGTTTATTCGAGGGAGCAGATGGCACAGATACGCAGTATTTT